This TCR beta chain was captured in a study of blood T cell repertoires in COVID-19. Study context: Some COVID-19 samples were acute and others convalescent; all came from the United States, Italy and Spain.

This CDR3 comprises 14 residues. Germline loops: CDR1 LGHDT, CDR2 YNNKEL (reference sequence). Concerning this clone itself: A read error may produce the germline difference seen at one junction end.

In the authors' workflow: Amplification from reference gene primers served as the basis for estimated nucleated cell counts. Using immunoSEQ multiplex PCR, the repertoire was profiled, and TCRdb retains in-frame clones only, with some absent. The DNA was the basis for D and trimming; V, J and clone size are from that table. The profile shows roughly 230,000 clones, roughly 84% of them singletons. Allocation to cohorts depended on clinical history reported by the participants. This chain joins TRBV3-1 (or the pseudogene TRBV3-2) and TRBJ1-2, with no clear D. The sequence derives from a man aged 25-45 years in a cohort exposed to, infected with or recovered from COVID-19 (not recorded which). The sample was PBMCs or T cells enriched from blood (not recorded which). The chain's CDR3 is CASSQDLSSAGSIF. Here the CDR3 DNA reads TGTGCCAGCAGCCAAGATCTAAGTTCGGCAGGCTCCATCTTC.